The clone carrying this TCR beta chain is a singleton in its sample. The sample comes from a study of blood T cell repertoires in COVID-19. Overall study: Sites across the United States, Italy and Spain contributed samples from acute and convalescent COVID-19. Nucleic acid was either cDNA or gDNA, and it came from T cells, B-cell-depleted T cells, or PBMCs.

Germline V gives CDR1 LNHNV, CDR2 YYDKDF (reference sequence). Trimming cost V 5 bases and J 4 bases, with 8 bases left between them. The CDR3 contains 12 residues. In the source study's methods: Researchers report that nucleated cell counts were estimated from reference gene primer amplification. Sequenced by immunoSEQ multiplex PCR; TCRdb stores in-frame clones only, minus some. The DNA was the basis for D and trimming; V, J and clone size are from that table. The sample lists 25,000 to 35,000 clones, about 85% occurring once. The sample was peripheral blood. The rearrangement links TRBV15 to TRBJ1-2; no definite D call. The sequence came from a human donor in a cohort sampled during active COVID-19. Here the CDR3 reads CATSRGSYGYTF. Written as DNA, the CDR3 is TGTGCCACCAGCCGCGGGTCCTATGGCTACACCTTC.